The clone carrying this T cell receptor beta chain was recorded a few times. Its target is unknown. This sample is part of a study of T-cell memory formation after mild COVID-19. TCRalpha and TCRbeta libraries used 5'RACE with constant-segment primers and UMIs. TCRdb analysed the 5' RACE reads with MiXCR anew, one entry per CDR3 protein. Among approximately 60,000 distinct CDR3 sequences listed, over 7.5% were seen once. The trim removed 4 bases at V and 3 bases at J, leaving 6 bases unmatched. Germline-derived CDR1 and CDR2 are SGHRS and YFSETQ. The CDR3 contains 16 residues. Study findings and constraints: Day 15 to 85 contractors were CD4/CD8 balanced; later expanders leaned CD4+.

This rearrangement joins TRBV5-1 to TRBJ2-3, with 12 positions matching TRBD2. The sample comprised PBMCs or a T cell subset sorted from them (not recorded which). The receptor was isolated from a man between 18 and 35 years old who had mild COVID-19 (a few samples of this study predate the infection). Cell type and time point are not known. CDR3 in amino acids: CASSGDTSGGTDTQYF. The CDR3 region has the DNA TGCGCCAGCAGCGGCGACACTAGCGGGGGGACAGATACGCAGTATTTT.